Only a few counts were recorded for the clone carrying this T cell receptor beta chain. Its antigen is unknown. CDR3 length: 15 amino acids. The ends were cut back, 6 bases at V and 2 bases at J, with 17 bases in the middle. Per the germline V gene, CDR1 is SGHDT and CDR2 is YYEEEE. The sample comes from a study of cytomegalovirus exposure and HLA in healthy donors. Study-wide points: Researchers reported in a later analysis that a missense DCLRE1C variant was tied to TCR beta V- and J-gene trimming.

Primers included in the PCR were 60 Vbeta and 13 Jbeta primers. Some clones are missing from TCRdb's copy, which holds only in-frame ones; the method was immunoSEQ multiplex PCR. The table includes about 200,000 clones, about 12% detected once. The sample taken for sequencing was PBMCs. The chain joins TRBV5-6 to TRBJ2-5; D is perhaps TRBD1 (6 bases). The receptor's source is a man between 45 and 60 years old in good health and CMV-seropositive. CDR3: CASIPLGQSQETQYF. In DNA form, the CDR3 reads TGTGCCAGCATCCCCCTCGGACAGTCACAAGAGACCCAGTACTTC.